This entry lists 9 T cell receptor beta chains sequenced from one sample in a study of blood T cell repertoires in COVID-19. Here immunoSEQ multiplex PCR was the method, and the copy in TCRdb shows in-frame clones only, minus some. Found here are approximately 90,000 clones, around nine tenths of them singletons; the top ten hold 1.2%. Sequenced: peripheral blood. The receptor source for this set is a man of 80 years or more with active or convalescent COVID-19.

The rearrangement joins TRBV19 to TRBJ1-1; weak D call: TRBD1 (5 bases). This CDR3 is built from 10 residues. V lost 7 bases and J lost 10, with 10 bases in between. The germline V gene has CDR1 LNHDA and CDR2 SQIVND (reference sequence). CDR3 coding DNA: TGTGCCAGTACCGGACACGGAGCTTTCTTT. This translates into CASTGHGAFF.

The V call is TRBV2, the J call TRBJ2-1; D is unclear. Trimming stripped 7 bases from V and 5 bases from J, with 6 bases between. The CDR3 length is 11 residues. CDR1 and CDR2 from the germline V gene are SNHLY and FYNNEI. The CDR3 reads CASIPDNEQFF. Written as DNA, the CDR3 is TGTGCCAGCATCCCAGACAATGAGCAGTTCTTC.

This rearrangement joins TRBV9 to TRBJ2-7; 7 bases match TRBD1. Trimming took 4 bases from V and 2 from J; bases not matched to a gene: 6. The germline gives CDR1 SGDLS, CDR2 YYNGEE. This CDR3 is 14 amino acids long. The CDR3 protein is CASSTTGTAYEQYF. The CDR3 nucleotides read TGTGCCAGCAGCACTACCGGGACAGCCTACGAGCAGTACTTC. Based on the CDR3 plus reference TRBV9 and TRBJ2-7, the full variable domain is DSGVTQTPKHLITATGQRVTLRCSPRSGDLSVYWYQQSLDQGLQFLIQYYNGEERAKGNILERFSAQQFPDLHSELNLSSLELGDSALYFCASSTTGTAYEQYFGPGTRLTVT.

V gene TRBV3-1 (or the pseudogene TRBV3-2) combines with J gene TRBJ1-2, with D maybe TRBD1 (5 bases). Per germline, CDR1 LGHDT and CDR2 YNNKEL (reference sequence). V lost 4 bases to trimming and J lost 7 bases, with 16 bases between them. The CDR3 loop spans 14 amino acids. CDR3 loop: CASSLWGRASGYTF. The CDR3 DNA reads as TGTGCCAGCAGCCTCTGGGGCAGGGCGAGTGGCTACACCTTC.

With respect to this clone: Other nucleotide sequences from this sample produce the same CDR3. This chain connects TRBV12-3 or TRBV12-4 to TRBJ1-1; unclear D gene. Trimming cost V 2 bases and J 5 bases, with 6 bases left between them. The CDR3 contains 12 residues. CDR3 DNA: TGTGCCAGCAGTTTATCCCGGACTGAAGCTTTCTTT. Its translation is CASSLSRTEAFF.

The V gene is TRBV7-2, the J gene TRBJ2-5; D possibly corresponds to TRBD2 (5 bases). The V end was cut by 5 bases, the J end by 7 bases, with 17 bases between. This CDR3 region has 14 residues. The germline gives CDR1 SGHTA, CDR2 FQGNSA. The CDR3 DNA reads as TGTGCCAGCAGCCTAGACCGGGATTTTGGGACCCAGTACTTC. This translates into CASSLDRDFGTQYF.

The chain uses TRBV2 and TRBJ1-5; D gene unclear. The germline V gene has CDR1 SNHLY and CDR2 FYNNEI. V gave up 5 bases and J gave up 3 bases, with 8 bases separating them. The CDR3 has 13 amino acids. The CDR3 protein is CASSQANNQPQHF. CDR3 DNA sequence: TGTGCCAGCAGTCAGGCAAACAATCAGCCCCAGCATTTT.

The rearrangement uses TRBV14 and TRBJ2-3; 9 nucleotides agree with TRBD2. Germline-derived CDR1 and CDR2 are SGHDN and FVKESK. CDR3 length: 16 amino acids. V shed 2 bases, J shed 4 bases, and the junction held 7 bases outside the gene matches. CDR3 sequence (DNA): TGTGCCAGCAGCCAAAGGAGGCGGGAGGGCCCAGATACGCAGTATTTT. It is translated as CASSQRRREGPDTQYF.

The chain recombines TRBV30 with TRBJ1-1; a weak D match, TRBD1 (5 bases). The CDR3 is made up of 11 amino acids. Per germline, CDR1 GTSNPN and CDR2 SVGIG (reference sequence). V lost 2 bases to trimming and J lost 7 bases, with 8 bases between them. CDR3 sequence reads: CAWSRGGEAFF. DNA of the CDR3: TGTGCCTGGAGTCGGGGGGGTGAAGCTTTCTTT.